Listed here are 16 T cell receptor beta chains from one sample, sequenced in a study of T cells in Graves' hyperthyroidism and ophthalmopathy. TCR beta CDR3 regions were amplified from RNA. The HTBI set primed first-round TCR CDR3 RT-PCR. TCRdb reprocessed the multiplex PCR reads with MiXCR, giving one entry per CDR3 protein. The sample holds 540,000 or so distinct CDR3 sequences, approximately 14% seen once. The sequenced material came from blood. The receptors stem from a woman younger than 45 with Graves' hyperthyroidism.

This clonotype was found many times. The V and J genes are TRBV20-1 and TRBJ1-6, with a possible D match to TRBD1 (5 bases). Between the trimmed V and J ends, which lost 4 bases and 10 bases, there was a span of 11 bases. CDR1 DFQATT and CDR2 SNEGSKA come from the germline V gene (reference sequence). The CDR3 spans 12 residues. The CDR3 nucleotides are TGCAGTGCTACCAGGGAGGGGTCACCCCTCCACTTT. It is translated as CSATREGSPLHF.

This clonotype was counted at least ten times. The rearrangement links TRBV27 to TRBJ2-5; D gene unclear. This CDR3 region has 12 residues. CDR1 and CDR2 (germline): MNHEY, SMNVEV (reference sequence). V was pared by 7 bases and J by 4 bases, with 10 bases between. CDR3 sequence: CASKGLRETQYF. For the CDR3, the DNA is TGTGCCAGCAAAGGGCTACGAGAGACCCAGTACTTC.

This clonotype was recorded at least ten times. The DNA of the CDR3 is TGTGCCAGCAGCCAGGGACAGTTCAGCTCCTACGAGCAGTACTTC. Amino acid sequence: CASSQGQFSSYEQYF. The rearrangement joins TRBV7-2 to TRBJ2-7; 7 nucleotides match TRBD1. The V segment lost 5 bases and the J segment 0 bases; nucleotides outside the gene matches: 7. CDR3 size: 15 residues. Germline CDR1 SGHTA, CDR2 FQGNSA.

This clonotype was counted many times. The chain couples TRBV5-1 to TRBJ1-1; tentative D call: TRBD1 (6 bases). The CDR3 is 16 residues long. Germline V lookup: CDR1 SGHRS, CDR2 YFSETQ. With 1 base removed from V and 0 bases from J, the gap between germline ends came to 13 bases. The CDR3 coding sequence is TGCGCCAGCAGCTTGCGGGCAGGGGCCTTGAACACTGAAGCTTTCTTT. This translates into CASSLRAGALNTEAFF.

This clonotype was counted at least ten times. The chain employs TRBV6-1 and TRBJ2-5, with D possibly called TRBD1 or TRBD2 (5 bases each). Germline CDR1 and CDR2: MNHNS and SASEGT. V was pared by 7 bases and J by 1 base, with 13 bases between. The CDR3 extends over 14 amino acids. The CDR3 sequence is CASTAWGFQETQYF. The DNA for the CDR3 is TGTGCCAGCACTGCATGGGGGTTCCAAGAGACCCAGTACTTC.

The CDR3 loop is CASSIPGDTQYF. The CDR3 region has the DNA TGTGCCAGTAGTATCCCAGGGGATACGCAGTATTTT. The genes are TRBV19 and TRBJ2-3, with D maybe TRBD1 (5 bases). The CDR3 has 12 amino acids. V was clipped by 3 bases and J by 6 bases, with 7 bases between them. CDR1 and CDR2 from the germline V gene are LNHDA and SQIVND (reference sequence).

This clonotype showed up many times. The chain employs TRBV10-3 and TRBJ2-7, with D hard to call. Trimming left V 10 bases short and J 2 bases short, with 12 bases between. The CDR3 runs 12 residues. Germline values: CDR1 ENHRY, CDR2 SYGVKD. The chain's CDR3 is CATADNPYEQYF. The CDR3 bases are TGTGCCACCGCAGACAATCCCTACGAGCAGTACTTC.

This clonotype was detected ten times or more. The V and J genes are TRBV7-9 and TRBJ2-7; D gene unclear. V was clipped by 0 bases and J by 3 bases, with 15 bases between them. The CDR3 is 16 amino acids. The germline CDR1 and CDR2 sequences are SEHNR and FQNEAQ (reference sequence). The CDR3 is CASSLADRTRIYEQYF. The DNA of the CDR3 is TGTGCCAGCAGCTTAGCGGACCGGACCAGGATCTACGAGCAGTACTTC.

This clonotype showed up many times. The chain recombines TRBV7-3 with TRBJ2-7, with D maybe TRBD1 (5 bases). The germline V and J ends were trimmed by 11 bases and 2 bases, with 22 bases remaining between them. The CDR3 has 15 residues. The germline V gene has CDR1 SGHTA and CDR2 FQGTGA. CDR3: CASSPGRSAPYEQYF. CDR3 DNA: TGTGCCTCCTCACCAGGGCGGAGCGCGCCCTACGAGCAGTACTTC.

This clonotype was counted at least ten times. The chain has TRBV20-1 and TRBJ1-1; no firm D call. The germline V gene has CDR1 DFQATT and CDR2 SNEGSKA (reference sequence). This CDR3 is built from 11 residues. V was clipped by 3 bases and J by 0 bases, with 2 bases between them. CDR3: CSASLNTEAFF. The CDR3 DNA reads TGCAGTGCTAGCCTGAACACTGAAGCTTTCTTT.

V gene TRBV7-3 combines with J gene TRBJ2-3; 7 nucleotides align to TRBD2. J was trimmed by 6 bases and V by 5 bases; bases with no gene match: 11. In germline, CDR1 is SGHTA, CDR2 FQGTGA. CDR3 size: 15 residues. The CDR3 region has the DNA TGTGCCAGCAGCCGCGGGGGAATGACGGACGATACGCAGTATTTT. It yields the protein CASSRGGMTDDTQYF.

In DNA form, the CDR3 reads TGTGCCAGCTCACCCCTGACGGACGGAAAAGAGACCCAGTACTTC. It is translated as CASSPLTDGKETQYF. The gene calls are TRBV18 and TRBJ2-5; no clear D gene. The CDR3 loop spans 15 amino acids. The V end lost 3 bases, the J end lost 3 bases, and 14 bases lay between the germline ends. From germline, CDR1 is KGHSH and CDR2 LQKENI.

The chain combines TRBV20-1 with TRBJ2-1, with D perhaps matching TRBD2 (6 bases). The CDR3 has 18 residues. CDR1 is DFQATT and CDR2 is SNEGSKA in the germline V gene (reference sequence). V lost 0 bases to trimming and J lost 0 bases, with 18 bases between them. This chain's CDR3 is CSARDGGSRTNSYNEQFF. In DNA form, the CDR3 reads TGCAGTGCTAGAGATGGGGGGAGTCGGACTAACTCCTACAATGAGCAGTTCTTC.

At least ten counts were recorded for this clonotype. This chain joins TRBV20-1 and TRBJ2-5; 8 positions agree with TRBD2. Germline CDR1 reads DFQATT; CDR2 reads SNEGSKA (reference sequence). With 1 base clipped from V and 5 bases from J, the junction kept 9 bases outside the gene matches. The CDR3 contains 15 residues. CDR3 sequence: CSARVAAGGRETQYF. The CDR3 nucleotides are TGCAGTGCTAGAGTAGCGGCGGGAGGACGGGAGACCCAGTACTTC.

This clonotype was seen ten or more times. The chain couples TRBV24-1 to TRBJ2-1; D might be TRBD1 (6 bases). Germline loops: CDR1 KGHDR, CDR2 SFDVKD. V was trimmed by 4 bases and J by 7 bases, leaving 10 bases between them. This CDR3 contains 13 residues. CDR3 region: CATSDSDSNEQFF. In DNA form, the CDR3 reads TGTGCCACCAGTGACTCGGACAGTAATGAGCAGTTCTTC.

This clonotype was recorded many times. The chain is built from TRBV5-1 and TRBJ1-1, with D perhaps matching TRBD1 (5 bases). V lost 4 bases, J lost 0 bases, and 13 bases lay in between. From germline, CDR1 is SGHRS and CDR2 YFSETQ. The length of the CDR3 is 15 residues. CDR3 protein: CASSLLTEMNTEAFF. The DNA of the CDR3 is TGCGCCAGCAGCCTGCTGACAGAGATGAACACTGAAGCTTTCTTT.